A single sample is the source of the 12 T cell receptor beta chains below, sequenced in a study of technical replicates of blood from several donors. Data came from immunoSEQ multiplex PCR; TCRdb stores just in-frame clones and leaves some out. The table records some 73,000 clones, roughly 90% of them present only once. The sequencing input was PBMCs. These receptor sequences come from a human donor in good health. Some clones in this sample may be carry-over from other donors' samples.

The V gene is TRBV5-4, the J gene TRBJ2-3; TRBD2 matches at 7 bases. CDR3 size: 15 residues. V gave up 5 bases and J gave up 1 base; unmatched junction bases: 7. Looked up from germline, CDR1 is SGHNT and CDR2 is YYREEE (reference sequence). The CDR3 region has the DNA TGTGCCAGCAGGGAAGAACTAGCGCGCACAGATACGCAGTATTTT. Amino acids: CASREELARTDTQYF.

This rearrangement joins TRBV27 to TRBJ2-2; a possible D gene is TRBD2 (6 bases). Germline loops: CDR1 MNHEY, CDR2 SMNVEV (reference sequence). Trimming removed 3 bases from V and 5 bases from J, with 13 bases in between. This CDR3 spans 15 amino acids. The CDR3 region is CASSLFPEGTGELFF. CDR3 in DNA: TGTGCCAGCAGTTTGTTCCCGGAGGGTACCGGGGAGCTGTTTTTT.

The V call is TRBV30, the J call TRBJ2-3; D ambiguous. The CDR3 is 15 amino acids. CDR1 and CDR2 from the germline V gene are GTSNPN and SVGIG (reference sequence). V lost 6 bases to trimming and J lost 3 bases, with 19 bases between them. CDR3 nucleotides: TGTGCCTGCCCGCCCCGAATAGCAGAAACAGATACGCAGTATTTT. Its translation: CACPPRIAETDTQYF. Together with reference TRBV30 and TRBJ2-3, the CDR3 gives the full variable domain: SQTIHQWPATLVQPVGSPLSLECTVEGTSNPNLYWYRQAAGRGLQLLFYSVGIGQISSEVPQNLSASRPQDRQFILSSKKLLLSDSGFYLCACPPRIAETDTQYFGPGTRLTVL.

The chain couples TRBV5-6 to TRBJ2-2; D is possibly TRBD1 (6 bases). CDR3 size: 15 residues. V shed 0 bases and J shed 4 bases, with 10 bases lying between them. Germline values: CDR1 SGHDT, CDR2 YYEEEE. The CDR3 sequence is CASSLAGVVTGELFF. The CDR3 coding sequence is TGTGCCAGCAGCTTGGCAGGGGTAGTCACCGGGGAGCTGTTTTTT.

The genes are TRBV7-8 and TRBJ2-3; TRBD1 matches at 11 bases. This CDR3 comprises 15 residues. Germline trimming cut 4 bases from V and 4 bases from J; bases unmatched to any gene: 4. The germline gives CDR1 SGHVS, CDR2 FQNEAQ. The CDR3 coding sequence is TGTGCCAGCAGCTGGGGACAGGGGGTTGCAGATACGCAGTATTTT. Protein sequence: CASSWGQGVADTQYF.

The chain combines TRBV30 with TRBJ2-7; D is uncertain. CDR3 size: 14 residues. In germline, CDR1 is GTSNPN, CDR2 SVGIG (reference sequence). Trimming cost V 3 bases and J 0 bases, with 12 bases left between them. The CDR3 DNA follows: TGTGCCTGGAGCGGTCAGGCGAGCTCCTACGAGCAGTACTTC. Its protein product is CAWSGQASSYEQYF. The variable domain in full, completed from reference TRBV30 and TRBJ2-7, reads SQTIHQWPATLVQPVGSPLSLECTVEGTSNPNLYWYRQAAGRGLQLLFYSVGIGQISSEVPQNLSASRPQDRQFILSSKKLLLSDSGFYLCAWSGQASSYEQYFGPGTRLTVT.

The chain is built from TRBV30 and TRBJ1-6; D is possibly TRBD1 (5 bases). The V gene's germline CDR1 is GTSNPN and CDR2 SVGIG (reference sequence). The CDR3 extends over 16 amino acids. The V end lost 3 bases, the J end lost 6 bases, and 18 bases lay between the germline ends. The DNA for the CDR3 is TGTGCCTGGAGAGCCCGGGACTCATTCCCTAATTCACCCCTCCACTTT. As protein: CAWRARDSFPNSPLHF.

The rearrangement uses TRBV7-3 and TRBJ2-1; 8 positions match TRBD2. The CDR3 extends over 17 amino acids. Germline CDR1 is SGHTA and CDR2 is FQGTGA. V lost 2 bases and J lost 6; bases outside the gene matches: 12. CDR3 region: CASSLPRSGLDLNEQFF. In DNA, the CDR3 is TGTGCCAGCAGCTTACCTCGCTCGGGACTAGACCTCAATGAGCAGTTCTTC.

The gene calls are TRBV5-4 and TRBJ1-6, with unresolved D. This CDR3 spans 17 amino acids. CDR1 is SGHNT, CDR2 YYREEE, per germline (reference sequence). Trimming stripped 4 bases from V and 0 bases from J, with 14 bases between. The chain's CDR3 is CASSRLGGSSYNSPLHF. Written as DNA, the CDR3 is TGTGCCAGCAGCAGATTGGGAGGGAGCTCCTATAATTCACCCCTCCACTTT.

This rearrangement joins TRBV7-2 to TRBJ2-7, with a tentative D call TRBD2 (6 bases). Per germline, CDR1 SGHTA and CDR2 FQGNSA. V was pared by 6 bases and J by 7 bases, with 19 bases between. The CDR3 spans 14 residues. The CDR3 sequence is CASRSGSGVGEQYF. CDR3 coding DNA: TGTGCCAGCAGATCCGGGTCGGGAGTAGGAGAGCAGTACTTC.

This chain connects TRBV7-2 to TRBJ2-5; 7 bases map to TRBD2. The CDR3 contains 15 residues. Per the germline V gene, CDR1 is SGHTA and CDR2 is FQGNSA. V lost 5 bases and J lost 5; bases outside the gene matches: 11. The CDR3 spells CASSRGGILGETQYF. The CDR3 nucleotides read TGTGCCAGCAGCCGCGGGGGAATTTTAGGCGAGACCCAGTACTTC.

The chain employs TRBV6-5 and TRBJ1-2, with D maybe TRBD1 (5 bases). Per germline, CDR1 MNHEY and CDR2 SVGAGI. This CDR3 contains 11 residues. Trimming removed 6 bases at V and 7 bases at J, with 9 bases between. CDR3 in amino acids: CASSQGAGYTF. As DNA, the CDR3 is TGTGCCAGCAGCCAGGGCGCTGGCTACACCTTC.